This T cell receptor beta chain was sequenced in a study of T cell repertoires in cytomegalovirus infection. Points from the study as a whole: In two of eight donors, the top clonotype was HLA-C-restricted CMV-specific.

TCRdb processed the reads anew with MiXCR; each CDR3 protein has one entry. The repertoire includes some 940,000 distinct CDR3 sequences, around 32% of them detected once, and about an eighth sits in the top ten. This clonotype was detected a few times. The antigen is undetermined. The material sequenced was cultured CD8+ T cells from PBMCs, taken from culture after CMV antigen stimulation. This sequence was found in a human donor in good health (CMV status not recorded). Some clones in this sample may be carry-over from other donors' samples.

In DNA, the CDR3 is TGTGCCAGTAGTATAACTTCAGGAGGGGAAGCTTTCTTT. It encodes CASSITSGGEAFF. This rearrangement joins TRBV19 to TRBJ1-1; D not resolved. V dropped 2 bases and J dropped 8 bases, with 12 bases sitting between them. CDR3 size: 13 residues. Germline V lookup: CDR1 LNHDA, CDR2 SQIVND (reference sequence).